The rows below give T cell receptor beta chains drawn from one sample of a study of T cell responses to AZD1222 COVID-19 vaccine. TCRdb's copy holds only in-frame clones and misses some; the assay was immunoSEQ multiplex PCR. Of roughly 150,000 clones detected, approximately 90% appear once; the ten largest clones hold approximately 4.4%. This specimen was peripheral blood, taken on day 0 of AZD1222 vaccination. Receptors were obtained from an adult in good health. CDR3s include the opening cysteine and the closing phenylalanine or tryptophan.

TRBV5-4,TRBJ1-6,CASSLTGGDSPLHF
TRBV6-2/TRBV6-3,TRBJ1-2,CASSYGRGNYGYTF
TRBV3-1/TRBV3-2,TRBJ2-5,CASSTLGPLGGETQYF
TRBV3-1/TRBV3-2,TRBJ1-6,CASSPTDRAFSSPLHF
TRBV6-4,TRBJ1-2,CASSDQRQRRDGYTF
TRBV15,TRBJ2-5,CATSRGLASQETQYF
TRBV6-5,TRBJ2-4,CASSLNRGTKNIQYF
TRBV7-9,TRBJ2-7,CASINGHQAYEQYF
TRBV28,TRBJ2-7,CASGTLGTDDEQYF
TRBV5-5,TRBJ1-1,CASSLAGTYTEAFF
TRBV21-1,TRBJ2-7,CASSKAPNASGISYEQYF
TRBV7-9,TRBJ2-2,CASSSQDLRDTGELFF
TRBV4-1,TRBJ1-2,CASSQVSGKMVNYGYTF
TRBV28,TRBJ2-1,CASSLGTSSYNEQFF
TRBV28,TRBJ2-7,CASTLGGASSYEQYF
TRBV6-5,TRBJ2-7,CASTPGYRGTSEQYF
TRBV30,TRBJ2-1,CAWTSGPTYNEQFF
TRBV4-2,TRBJ1-2,CASSQGGGNFYGYTF
TRBV28,TRBJ2-7,CASTQGTSYEQYF
TRBV27,TRBJ1-1,CASSRTVGTENTEAFF
TRBV5-6,TRBJ1-2,CASTQGGTTNYGYTF
TRBV5-1,TRBJ2-3,CASSLALAGYTDTQYF
TRBV6-1,TRBJ1-6,CASSDSLTGNSPLHF
TRBV9,TRBJ2-1,CASSGSGREAYNEQFF
TRBV28,TRBJ2-3,CASSRLGGSTDTQYF
TRBV12-3/TRBV12-4,TRBJ1-5,CASRYGGGQPQHF
TRBV2,TRBJ1-6,CASSQQGVHNSPLHF
TRBV4-2,TRBJ2-5,CASSPTSGQETQYF
TRBV28,TRBJ1-2,CASSSRAPPYGYTF
TRBV21-1,TRBJ2-7,CASSPIYEQYF
TRBV5-1,TRBJ2-7,CASSGDYEQYF
TRBV20-1,TRBJ1-2,CSASSAGVGYGYTF
TRBV9,TRBJ2-2,CASSDGTSRNTGELFF
TRBV6-2/TRBV6-3,TRBJ2-1,CASTPPSGSEQFF
TRBV7-9,TRBJ2-1,CASSSGLAVSYNEQFF
TRBV4-1,TRBJ2-7,CASSQATRTGTTPYEQYF
TRBV19,TRBJ2-3,CASRASRGAGDTQYF
TRBV7-9,TRBJ2-7,CASSLYPLSYEQYF
TRBV27,TRBJ1-2,CASSLWQGAEGYTF
TRBV11-2,TRBJ1-2,CASSLERLHGYTF
TRBV28,TRBJ1-3,CASSSTQLTGNTIYF
TRBV6-5,TRBJ2-7,CASRGAGVYEQYF
TRBV24-1,TRBJ1-5,CATSDFMGNQPQHF
TRBV14,TRBJ2-5,CASSQEVSLREQAGLLYF
TRBV18,TRBJ1-5,CASSPSHGPQHF
TRBV6-2/TRBV6-3,TRBJ1-5,CASSYSRDRGSNQPQHF
TRBV12-5,TRBJ1-2,CASARVGYYTF